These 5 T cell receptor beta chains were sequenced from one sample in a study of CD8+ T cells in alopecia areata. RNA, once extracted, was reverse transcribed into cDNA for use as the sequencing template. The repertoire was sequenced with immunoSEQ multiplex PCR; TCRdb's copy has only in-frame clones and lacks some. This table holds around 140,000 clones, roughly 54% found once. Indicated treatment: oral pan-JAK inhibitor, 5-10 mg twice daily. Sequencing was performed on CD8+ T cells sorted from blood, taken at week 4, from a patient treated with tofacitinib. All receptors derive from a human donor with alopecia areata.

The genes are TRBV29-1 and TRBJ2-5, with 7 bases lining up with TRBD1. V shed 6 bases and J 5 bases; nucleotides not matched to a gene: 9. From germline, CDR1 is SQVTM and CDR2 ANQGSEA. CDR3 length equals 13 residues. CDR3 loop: CSVWGTRGETQYF. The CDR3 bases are TGCAGCGTGTGGGGGACCAGGGGGGAGACCCAGTACTTC. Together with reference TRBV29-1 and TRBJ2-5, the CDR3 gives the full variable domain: SAVISQKPSRDICQRGTSLTIQCQVDSQVTMMFWYRQQPGQSLTLIATANQGSEATYESGFVIDKFPISRPNLTFSTLTVSNMSPEDSSIYLCSVWGTRGETQYFGPGTRLLVL.

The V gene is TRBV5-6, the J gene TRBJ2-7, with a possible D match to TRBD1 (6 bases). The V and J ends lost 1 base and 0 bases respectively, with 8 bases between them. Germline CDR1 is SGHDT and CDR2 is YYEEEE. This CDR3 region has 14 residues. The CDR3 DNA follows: TGTGCCAGCAGCTTGTTACAGGGCTCCTACGAGCAGTACTTC. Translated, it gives CASSLLQGSYEQYF.

The CDR3 protein is CASSVDDSTDTQYF. The CDR3 nucleotides are TGTGCCAGCAGCGTAGACGACAGCACAGATACGCAGTATTTT. The J gene is TRBJ2-3, the V gene TRBV9; D gene uncertain. CDR1 is SGDLS, CDR2 YYNGEE, per germline. CDR3 length: 14 residues. V gave up 0 bases and J gave up 0 bases, with 5 bases separating them.

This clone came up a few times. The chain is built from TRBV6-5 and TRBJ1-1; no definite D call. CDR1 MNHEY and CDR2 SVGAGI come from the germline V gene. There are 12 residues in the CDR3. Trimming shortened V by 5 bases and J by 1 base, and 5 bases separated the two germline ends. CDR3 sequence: CASSPKNTEAFF. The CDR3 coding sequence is TGTGCCAGCAGTCCCAAGAACACTGAAGCTTTCTTT.

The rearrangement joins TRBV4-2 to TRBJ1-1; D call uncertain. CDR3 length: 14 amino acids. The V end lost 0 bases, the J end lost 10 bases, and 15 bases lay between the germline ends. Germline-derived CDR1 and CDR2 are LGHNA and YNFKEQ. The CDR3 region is CASSQDFRMGGAFF. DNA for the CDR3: TGTGCCAGCAGCCAAGATTTCCGGATGGGTGGAGCTTTCTTT.